Many counts were recorded for the clone carrying this T cell receptor (beta chain). The CDR3 extends over 14 amino acids. V shed 6 bases, J shed 3 bases, and the junction held 5 bases outside the gene matches. The sample originates from a study of T cells after yellow fever vaccination. TCRdb fed the 5' RACE reads into MiXCR, producing one record per CDR3 protein. The sample includes some 340,000 distinct CDR3 sequences, approximately 4% of them seen just once. This material consisted of PBMCs, taken 5 days after the yellow fever booster vaccination. This TCR derives from a man between 18 and 35 years old who received the YFV17D yellow fever vaccine. The rearrangement links TRBV12-3 or TRBV12-4 to TRBJ1-5; 7 nucleotides agree with TRBD1. The CDR3 is CASSPGQPNQPQHF. DNA of the CDR3: TGTGCCAGCAGCCCGGGACAGCCCAATCAGCCCCAGCATTTT.